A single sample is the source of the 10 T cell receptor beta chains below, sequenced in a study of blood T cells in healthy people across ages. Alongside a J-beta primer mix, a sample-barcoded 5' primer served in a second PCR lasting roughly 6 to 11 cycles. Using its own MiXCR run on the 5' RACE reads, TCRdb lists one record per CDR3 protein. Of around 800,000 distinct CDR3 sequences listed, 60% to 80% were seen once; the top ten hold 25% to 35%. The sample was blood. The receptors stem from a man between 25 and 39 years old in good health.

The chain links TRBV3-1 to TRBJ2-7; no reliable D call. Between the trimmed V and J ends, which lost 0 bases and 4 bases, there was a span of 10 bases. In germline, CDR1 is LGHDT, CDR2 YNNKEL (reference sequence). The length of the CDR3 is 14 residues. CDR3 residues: CASSQDLLIYEQYF. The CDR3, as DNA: TGTGCCAGCAGCCAAGACCTCCTTATTTACGAGCAGTACTTC.

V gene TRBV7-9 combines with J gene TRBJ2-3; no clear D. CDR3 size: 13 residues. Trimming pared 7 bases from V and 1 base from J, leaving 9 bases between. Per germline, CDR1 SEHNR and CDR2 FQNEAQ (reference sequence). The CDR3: CASTPTGTDTQYF. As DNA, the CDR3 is TGTGCCAGCACCCCAACCGGCACAGATACGCAGTATTTT.

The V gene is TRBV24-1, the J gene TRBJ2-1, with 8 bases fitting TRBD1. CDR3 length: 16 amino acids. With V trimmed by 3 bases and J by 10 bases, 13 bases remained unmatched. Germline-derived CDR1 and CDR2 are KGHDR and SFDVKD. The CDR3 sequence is CATSDPRGQGAGEQFF. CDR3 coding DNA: TGTGCCACCAGTGATCCCCGAGGGCAGGGGGCTGGCGAGCAGTTCTTC.

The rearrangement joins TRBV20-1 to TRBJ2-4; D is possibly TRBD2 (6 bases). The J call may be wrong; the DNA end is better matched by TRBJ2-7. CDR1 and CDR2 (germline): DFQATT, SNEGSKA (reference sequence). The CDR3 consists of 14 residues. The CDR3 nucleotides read TGCAGTGCTGGCGGGGCAGGGTCCGTCTACGAGCAGTACTTC. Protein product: CSAGGAGSVYEQYF.

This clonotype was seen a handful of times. The CDR3 loop reads CASSVDYYNEQFF. Here the CDR3 DNA reads TGTGCCAGCAGCGTAGACTATTACAATGAGCAGTTCTTC. V usage is TRBV14 and J usage is TRBJ2-1; maybe TRBD2 (5 bases). The germline V gene encodes CDR1 SGHDN and CDR2 FVKESK. The ends were cut back, 5 bases at V and 4 bases at J, with 9 bases in the middle. This CDR3 spans 13 amino acids.

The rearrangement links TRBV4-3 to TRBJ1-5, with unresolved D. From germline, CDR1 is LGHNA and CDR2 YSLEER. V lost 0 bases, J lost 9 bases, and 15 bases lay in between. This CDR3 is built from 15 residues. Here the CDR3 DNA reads TGCGCCAGCAGCCAAGATCCGGGCACCTTAGGGCCCCAGCATTTT. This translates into CASSQDPGTLGPQHF.

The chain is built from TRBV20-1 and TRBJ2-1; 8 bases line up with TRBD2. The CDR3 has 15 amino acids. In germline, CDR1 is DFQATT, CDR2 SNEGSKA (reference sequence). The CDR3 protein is CSLSGPGLVYNEQFF. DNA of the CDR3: TGCAGCCTTTCTGGACCGGGACTAGTCTACAATGAGCAGTTCTTC.

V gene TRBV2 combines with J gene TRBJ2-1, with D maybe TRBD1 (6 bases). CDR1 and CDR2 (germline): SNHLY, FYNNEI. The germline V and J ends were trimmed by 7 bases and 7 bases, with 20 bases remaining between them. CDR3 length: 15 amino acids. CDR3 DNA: TGTGCCAGCAAGACGGAGGCAGGGGCGGAGAATGAGCAGTTCTTC. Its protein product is CASKTEAGAENEQFF.

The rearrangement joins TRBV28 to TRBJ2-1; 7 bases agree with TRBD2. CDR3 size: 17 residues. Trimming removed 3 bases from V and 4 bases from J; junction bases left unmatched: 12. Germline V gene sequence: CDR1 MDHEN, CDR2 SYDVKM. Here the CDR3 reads CASSLRPWAGVYNEQFF. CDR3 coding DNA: TGTGCCAGCAGTTTGCGCCCTTGGGCGGGGGTTTACAATGAGCAGTTCTTC.

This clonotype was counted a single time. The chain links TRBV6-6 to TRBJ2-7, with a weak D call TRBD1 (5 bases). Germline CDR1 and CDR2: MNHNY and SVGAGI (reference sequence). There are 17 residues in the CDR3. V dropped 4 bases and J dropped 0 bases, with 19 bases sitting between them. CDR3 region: CASSSAPTAISSYEQYF. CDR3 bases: TGTGCCAGCAGTTCTGCCCCGACAGCCATTAGCTCCTACGAGCAGTACTTC.